These 10 T cell receptor beta chains originate from one sample sequenced in a study of blood T cell repertoires in COVID-19. Measured with immunoSEQ multiplex PCR; TCRdb has only the in-frame clones, and not every one. The repertoire holds 310,000 or so clones, with approximately 90% as singletons. The source material was PBMCs or T cells enriched from blood (not recorded which). These receptors were taken from a woman aged 25 to 39 who had recovered from COVID-19.

This chain joins TRBV7-9 and TRBJ2-7; 9 nucleotides agree with TRBD2. The V segment lost 1 base and the J segment 2 bases; nucleotides outside the gene matches: 3. This CDR3 region has 15 residues. Germline V lookup: CDR1 SEHNR, CDR2 FQNEAQ (reference sequence). The CDR3 nucleotides are TGTGCCAGCAGCTTAGGTCCTAGCGGGGCCTACGAGCAGTACTTC. Its protein product is CASSLGPSGAYEQYF.

V and J are TRBV5-1 and TRBJ1-1, with TRBD1 matching over 12 bases. J was trimmed by 0 bases and V by 4 bases; bases with no gene match: 4. In germline, CDR1 is SGHRS, CDR2 YFSETQ. This CDR3 spans 16 amino acids. The CDR3 DNA sequence: TGCGCCAGCAGCCCCGGGACAGGGGGCTTGAACACTGAAGCTTTCTTT. Amino acid sequence: CASSPGTGGLNTEAFF.

This chain uses TRBV5-1 with TRBJ1-1, with D maybe TRBD1 (6 bases). This CDR3 spans 13 amino acids. Germline V gene lookup returns CDR1 SGHRS and CDR2 YFSETQ. The ends were cut back, 0 bases at V and 6 bases at J, with 9 bases in the middle. The CDR3: CASSLVGGAEAFF. In DNA, the CDR3 is TGCGCCAGCAGCTTGGTAGGGGGGGCTGAAGCTTTCTTT. The entire variable domain, with the rest obtained from reference TRBV5-1 and TRBJ1-1, is as follows: KAGVTQTPRYLIKTRGQQVTLSCSPISGHRSVSWYQQTPGQGLQFLFEYFSETQRNKGNFPGRFSGRQFSNSRSEMNVSTLELGDSALYLCASSLVGGAEAFFGQGTRLTVV.

This rearrangement joins TRBV7-9 to TRBJ1-5; TRBD1 matches 7 bases. Looked up from germline, CDR1 is SEHNR and CDR2 is FQNEAQ (reference sequence). The trim removed 4 bases at V and 2 bases at J, leaving 8 bases unmatched. This CDR3 has 16 amino acids. The CDR3 DNA reads TGTGCCAGCAGCTCACACGAAACAGGGGGCAATCAGCCCCAGCATTTT. It yields the protein CASSSHETGGNQPQHF.

The CDR3 DNA follows: TGTGCCAGTAGTCCTGCAGGCAGCAATCAGCCCCAGCATTTT. It specifies CASSPAGSNQPQHF. This chain uses TRBV19 with TRBJ1-5; no firm D call. The ends were cut back, 5 bases at V and 1 base at J, with 9 bases in the middle. Germline assignment: CDR1 LNHDA and CDR2 SQIVND (reference sequence). CDR3 length equals 14 residues.

V gene TRBV27 combines with J gene TRBJ1-5; 9 positions match TRBD1. Germline V CDR1 and CDR2: MNHEY, SMNVEV (reference sequence). The V gene end was trimmed by 5 bases and the J gene end by 0 bases; junction bases not matched to a gene: 5. The CDR3 has 16 amino acids. The CDR3 loop reads CASSPWTGASNQPQHF. For the CDR3, the DNA is TGTGCCAGCAGTCCATGGACAGGGGCTAGCAATCAGCCCCAGCATTTT.

About this clone itself: Its ends do not fully match the called genes, so a read error is possible. V usage is TRBV7-7 and J usage is TRBJ2-7; tentatively, D is TRBD2 (7 bases). This CDR3 spans 14 amino acids. Germline CDR1 SSHAT, CDR2 FNYEAQ (reference sequence). CDR3 in amino acids: CASSLGEGAYEQYF. CDR3 DNA: TGTGCTAGCAGCCTCGGGGAGGGGGCCTACGAGCAGTACTTC. Together with reference TRBV7-7 and TRBJ2-7, the CDR3 gives the full variable domain: GAGVSQSPRYKVTKRGQDVTLRCDPISSHATLYWYQQALGQGPEFLTYFNYEAQPDKSGLPSDRFSAERPEGSISTLTIQRTEQRDSAMYRCASSLGEGAYEQYFGPGTRLTVT.

This sequence joins TRBV19 and TRBJ2-1, with 12 positions matching TRBD1. CDR3 length: 15 residues. Germline V gene lookup returns CDR1 LNHDA and CDR2 SQIVND (reference sequence). J gave up 7 bases and V 5 bases, and 6 bases lay outside the gene matches. In DNA, the CDR3 is TGTGCCAGTAGTCTCCGGGACAGGGGGCTAAATGAGCAGTTCTTC. Translation gives CASSLRDRGLNEQFF.

The chain combines TRBV14 with TRBJ2-1; 11 bases agree with TRBD2. The CDR3 totals 16 residues. Germline-derived CDR1 and CDR2 are SGHDN and FVKESK. Trimming at V came to 2 bases and at J to 7 bases, leaving 7 bases not matched to a gene. The CDR3 DNA follows: TGTGCCAGCAGCCAATTTCTAGCGGGGGGCCTTAATGAGCAGTTCTTC. Its protein product is CASSQFLAGGLNEQFF. Combining the CDR3 with reference TRBV14 and TRBJ2-1 gives the whole variable domain EAGVTQFPSHSVIEKGQTVTLRCDPISGHDNLYWYRRVMGKEIKFLLHFVKESKQDESGMPNNRFLAERTGGTYSTLKVQPAELEDSGVYFCASSQFLAGGLNEQFFGPGTRLTVL.

The CDR3 sequence: CASSLVPSGGTEAFF. Here the CDR3 DNA reads TGTGCCAGCAGCTTAGTCCCGTCAGGGGGCACTGAAGCTTTCTTT. The genes are TRBV11-2 and TRBJ1-1; 7 nucleotides line up with TRBD1. The V gene's germline CDR1 is SGHAT and CDR2 FQNNGV. The CDR3 loop spans 15 amino acids. V trimming: 1 base; J trimming: 4 bases; junction bases outside the gene matches: 6.